This T cell receptor (beta chain) was identified in a study of cytomegalovirus exposure and HLA in healthy donors. Study results and limitations: Later work showed greater clonal expansion in HLA-associated TCR beta chains than in equally common others. The analysis excluded some indistinguishable V segments, including TRBV6-2 and TRBV6-3. It has been reported that TCR beta sequences accurately predicted the HLA-A and HLA-B alleles of most subjects.

Everyone who donated was a healthy bone marrow donor. PCR employed 60 Vbeta and 13 Jbeta primers. TCRdb's copy holds only in-frame clones and misses some; the assay was immunoSEQ multiplex PCR. The table includes about 110,000 clones, 77% detected once. A word on this clone: Antigen unknown.

Trimming at V came to 2 bases and at J to 0 bases, leaving 5 bases not matched to a gene. This CDR3 spans 16 amino acids. Per germline, CDR1 MNHEY and CDR2 SVGAGI. The chain uses TRBV6-5 and TRBJ2-7, with 9 bases lining up with TRBD1. The clonotype comes from a male donor in good health and CMV-seronegative. Material for sequencing was PBMCs. CDR3 bases: TGTGCCAGCAGTTACCCCGGGACAGGGAGCTCCTACGAGCAGTACTTC. Amino acid sequence: CASSYPGTGSSYEQYF.